A single sample gave rise to the 16 T cell receptor beta chains below, sequenced in a study of blood T cell repertoires in COVID-19. The assay was immunoSEQ multiplex PCR, and TCRdb's table has in-frame clones only and misses some. The data hold some 190,000 clones, with approximately 85% observed a single time. Sequenced sample: peripheral blood. The receptors stem from a man in his 60s with acute or convalescent COVID-19.

This clone appeared a single time. The chain links TRBV10-3 to TRBJ2-6; 8 positions agree with TRBD1. The CDR3 contains 19 residues. Germline V gives CDR1 ENHRY, CDR2 SYGVKD. V was pared by 2 bases and J by 2 bases, with 11 bases of the junction left unmatched. CDR3 sequence (DNA): TGTGCCATCAGTGAGAGGACAGGGATGGGGGAGGCTGGGGCCAACGTCCTGACTTTC. Amino acid sequence: CAISERTGMGEAGANVLTF.

The V and J genes are TRBV7-2 and TRBJ2-5; possible D gene TRBD1, 6 bases. V dropped 7 bases and J dropped 2 bases, with 17 bases sitting between them. CDR1 and CDR2 from the germline V gene are SGHTA and FQGNSA. CDR3 length: 15 residues. The CDR3 reads CASNRQGLLQETQYF. The CDR3 nucleotides are TGTGCCAGCAACCGTCAGGGGCTTTTACAAGAGACCCAGTACTTC.

The rearrangement uses TRBV21-1 and TRBJ1-5; the DNA was not used to check the table's D call, TRBD1. TRBV21-1 is a pseudogene. CDR3 length equals 19 residues. The CDR3 sequence is CASSKNNAGGPHSNQPQHF. The CDR3 region has the DNA TGTGCCAGCAGCAAAAACAACGCAGGGGGTCCGCATAGCAATCAGCCCCAGCATTTT.

This sequence joins TRBV9 and TRBJ2-7, with TRBD1 matching over 7 bases. V lost 3 bases, J lost 6 bases, and 6 bases stayed unmatched. The CDR3 extends over 13 amino acids. Germline CDR1 and CDR2: SGDLS and YYNGEE. The CDR3 loop is CASSAKTGVEQYF. The DNA for the CDR3 is TGTGCCAGCAGCGCTAAAACAGGGGTCGAGCAGTACTTC. Together with reference TRBV9 and TRBJ2-7, the CDR3 gives the full variable domain: DSGVTQTPKHLITATGQRVTLRCSPRSGDLSVYWYQQSLDQGLQFLIQYYNGEERAKGNILERFSAQQFPDLHSELNLSSLELGDSALYFCASSAKTGVEQYFGPGTRLTVT.

The V gene is TRBV5-1, the J gene TRBJ1-2; 10 nucleotides line up with TRBD1. Germline-derived CDR1 and CDR2 are SGHRS and YFSETQ. This CDR3 is 14 amino acids long. J gave up 8 bases and V 1 base, and 5 bases lay outside the gene matches. CDR3 amino acids: CASSLWGQGSGYTF. CDR3 coding DNA: TGCGCCAGCAGCTTGTGGGGACAGGGGTCCGGCTACACCTTC.

This sequence joins TRBV18 and TRBJ1-1; 8 nucleotides match TRBD1. V shed 3 bases, J shed 4 bases, and the junction held 4 bases outside the gene matches. The CDR3 has 14 residues. In germline, CDR1 is KGHSH, CDR2 LQKENI. The CDR3 DNA reads TGTGCCAGCTCACCGACAGGGGTGGCCACTGAAGCTTTCTTT. Translating gives CASSPTGVATEAFF.

J is TRBJ1-2 and V is TRBV18, with 9 bases matching TRBD1. With V trimmed by 3 bases and J by 4 bases, 12 bases remained unmatched. Germline CDR1 is KGHSH and CDR2 is LQKENI. CDR3 size: 17 residues. CDR3 protein: CASSPAGAGTGTYGYTF. The CDR3 nucleotides read TGTGCCAGCTCACCGGCCGGAGCCGGGACAGGGACCTATGGCTACACCTTC.

This chain uses TRBV28 with TRBJ1-3, with TRBD1 matching 7 bases. CDR3 length: 14 residues. V shed 3 bases and J 3 bases; nucleotides not matched to a gene: 2. From germline, CDR1 is MDHEN and CDR2 SYDVKM. The CDR3 region is CASSFYRGGNTIYF. CDR3 nucleotides: TGTGCCAGCAGTTTTTACAGGGGTGGAAACACCATATATTTT.

The chain uses TRBV7-9 and TRBJ2-6; 7 bases agree with TRBD1. Germline V gene sequence: CDR1 SEHNR, CDR2 FQNEAQ (reference sequence). The CDR3 is 17 residues long. Trimming cost V 5 bases and J 5 bases; bases outside gene matches: 12. The chain's CDR3 is CASSPQRQGMRANVLTF. CDR3 DNA: TGTGCCAGCAGCCCCCAAAGACAGGGTATGCGGGCCAACGTCCTGACTTTC.

This clone was seen just once. V usage is TRBV7-2 and J usage is TRBJ1-4; a possible D gene is TRBD1 (6 bases). Germline-derived CDR1 and CDR2 are SGHTA and FQGNSA. Trimming left V 5 bases short and J 8 bases short, with 18 bases between. The CDR3 extends over 15 amino acids. CDR3 loop: CASSVTGTFGEKLFF. The CDR3 nucleotides are TGTGCCAGCAGCGTAACCGGGACATTCGGGGAAAAACTGTTTTTT.

The DNA for the CDR3 is TGTGCCAGCAGTTCGGGTTTTGATACGCAGTATTTT. Its translation is CASSSGFDTQYF. This chain joins TRBV7-9 and TRBJ2-3; D call uncertain. CDR1 is SEHNR, CDR2 FQNEAQ, per germline (reference sequence). Trimming took off 6 bases at V and 6 bases at J, with 10 bases between the two ends. This CDR3 region has 12 residues.

This chain uses TRBV28 with TRBJ2-7, with 13 bases that match TRBD2. There are 15 residues in the CDR3. Germline CDR1 MDHEN, CDR2 SYDVKM. After removal of 6 bases from V and 2 bases from J, the junction contained 4 bases not matched to a gene. The CDR3 DNA follows: TGTGCCAGCAGCACTGGGACTAGCGGGACCTACGAGCAGTACTTC. Protein product: CASSTGTSGTYEQYF.

This sequence joins TRBV5-1 and TRBJ1-2, with 7 bases identical to TRBD1. The CDR3 length is 13 residues. The germline V gene has CDR1 SGHRS and CDR2 YFSETQ. V lost 0 bases to trimming and J lost 7 bases; unmatched junction nucleotides: 3. CDR3 nucleotide sequence: TGCGCCAGCAGCTTGGAAGGGGGCGGTGGCTACACCTTC. Translation gives CASSLEGGGGYTF.

J is TRBJ2-7 and V is TRBV30; 11 bases agree with TRBD2. The CDR3 length is 15 residues. V lost 1 base to trimming and J lost 6 bases; unmatched junction nucleotides: 8. Germline assignment: CDR1 GTSNPN and CDR2 SVGIG (reference sequence). The CDR3 sequence: CAWSARLAGRGEQYF. Written as DNA, the CDR3 is TGTGCCTGGAGTGCACGACTAGCGGGAAGGGGCGAGCAGTACTTC. Looking up the rest from reference TRBV30 and TRBJ2-7 gives the full variable domain: SQTIHQWPATLVQPVGSPLSLECTVEGTSNPNLYWYRQAAGRGLQLLFYSVGIGQISSEVPQNLSASRPQDRQFILSSKKLLLSDSGFYLCAWSARLAGRGEQYFGPGTRLTVT.

The V gene is TRBV27, the J gene TRBJ1-5; 9 bases agree with TRBD1. CDR3 length: 13 amino acids. V lost 10 bases, J lost 7 bases, and 8 bases stayed unmatched. CDR1 and CDR2 (germline): MNHEY, SMNVEV (reference sequence). CDR3 region: CATAQGARQPQHF. The DNA for the CDR3 is TGTGCCACCGCACAGGGGGCAAGGCAGCCCCAGCATTTT.

The rearrangement uses TRBV4-1 and TRBJ1-1; D is ambiguous. CDR1 and CDR2 (germline): MGHRA, YSYEKL. The CDR3 sequence is 15 residues long. CDR3 in amino acids: CPTPRPGPGRTEAFF. DNA for the CDR3: TGCCCCACCCCCCGACCCGGGCCTGGGAGGACTGAAGCTTTCTTT.